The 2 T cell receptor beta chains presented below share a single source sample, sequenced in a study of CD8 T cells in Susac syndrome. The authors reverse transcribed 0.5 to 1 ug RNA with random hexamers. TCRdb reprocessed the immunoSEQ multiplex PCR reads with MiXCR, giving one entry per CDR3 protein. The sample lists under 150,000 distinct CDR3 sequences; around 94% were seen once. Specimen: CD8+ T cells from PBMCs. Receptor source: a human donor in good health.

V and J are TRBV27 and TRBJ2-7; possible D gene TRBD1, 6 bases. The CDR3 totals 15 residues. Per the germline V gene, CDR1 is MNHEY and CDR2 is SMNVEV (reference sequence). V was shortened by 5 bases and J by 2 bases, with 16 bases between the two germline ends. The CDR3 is CASSPRTVDAYEQYF. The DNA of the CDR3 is TGTGCCAGCAGTCCGAGGACAGTAGATGCCTACGAGCAGTACTTC.

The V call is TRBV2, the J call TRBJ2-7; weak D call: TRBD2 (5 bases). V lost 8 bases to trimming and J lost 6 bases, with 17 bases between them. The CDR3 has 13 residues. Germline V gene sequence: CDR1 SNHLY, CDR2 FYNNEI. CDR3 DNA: TGTGCCAGCCTGGAGCAACGGGGTCTCGAGCAGTACTTC. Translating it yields CASLEQRGLEQYF.